This entry lists 21 T cell receptor beta chains sequenced from one sample in a study of cytomegalovirus exposure and HLA in healthy donors. Primers for the PCR totalled 60 Vbeta and 13 Jbeta. The repertoire was sequenced with immunoSEQ multiplex PCR; TCRdb's copy has only in-frame clones and lacks some. This sample's table has around 74,000 clones. Sequencing was done on a sample of PBMCs. The receptors originated from a man aged 45-65 years in good health and CMV-seropositive.

J is TRBJ2-1 and V is TRBV5-4; 7 bases match TRBD1. Germline CDR1 and CDR2: SGHNT and YYREEE (reference sequence). This CDR3 is 15 amino acids long. Trimming removed 3 bases from V and 5 bases from J; junction bases left unmatched: 8. The CDR3 bases are TGTGCCAGCAGCTACCGGGACAGACGTAACAATGAGCAGTTCTTC. Translation: CASSYRDRRNNEQFF.

This chain links TRBV6-6 with TRBJ1-1; perhaps TRBD1 as D (5 bases). CDR1 and CDR2 from the germline V gene are MNHNY and SVGAGI (reference sequence). V was trimmed by 6 bases and J by 3 bases, leaving 11 bases between them. There are 13 residues in the CDR3. CDR3 sequence reads: CASSIDRDTEAFF. In DNA form, the CDR3 reads TGTGCCAGCAGCATCGACAGAGACACTGAAGCTTTCTTT.

CDR3 protein: CAISTGGMTEAFF. The CDR3, as DNA: TGTGCCATCAGTACAGGGGGTATGACTGAAGCTTTCTTT. This chain uses TRBV10-3 with TRBJ1-1; the match to TRBD1 covers 8 bases. Trimming cost V 5 bases and J 5 bases; bases outside gene matches: 4. Germline V gene data show CDR1 as ENHRY and CDR2 as SYGVKD. The CDR3 is 13 residues long.

V is TRBV27 and J is TRBJ2-4, with TRBD2 matching 9 bases. J gave up 4 bases and V 6 bases, and 13 bases lay outside the gene matches. The CDR3 runs 17 residues. Germline CDR1 and CDR2: MNHEY and SMNVEV (reference sequence). The CDR3 loop reads CASSPDSGGNWKNIQYF. For the CDR3, the DNA is TGTGCCAGCAGCCCGGATAGCGGGGGAAACTGGAAAAACATTCAGTACTTC.

The rearrangement joins TRBV7-3 to TRBJ2-1; tentative D call: TRBD2 (6 bases). The CDR3 sequence is 15 residues long. Trimming pared 4 bases from V and 9 bases from J, leaving 19 bases between. Germline values: CDR1 SGHTA, CDR2 FQGTGA. In nucleotides, the CDR3 is TGTGCCAGCAGCTATTCGGGACTCCTAACGAGTGAGCAGTTCTTC. Its translation is CASSYSGLLTSEQFF.

The V and J genes are TRBV18 and TRBJ1-2; D is possibly TRBD1 (5 bases). Per the germline V gene, CDR1 is KGHSH and CDR2 is LQKENI. V was cut by 6 bases and J by 8 bases, with 16 bases left in between. The CDR3 has 13 amino acids. CDR3 nucleotides: TGTGCCAGCTCCCAAGGGACTTTCGAAGGCTACACCTTC. Translation gives CASSQGTFEGYTF.

For the CDR3, the DNA is TGTGCCAGCAGCTTAATGTCTTTTGGCACAGATACGCAGTATTTT. It is translated as CASSLMSFGTDTQYF. The V gene is TRBV7-8, the J gene TRBJ2-3; unclear D gene. Trimming cost V 2 bases and J 1 base, with 10 bases left between them. Germline V gene data show CDR1 as SGHVS and CDR2 as FQNEAQ. The CDR3 is 15 amino acids.

The rearrangement uses TRBV6-6 and TRBJ1-2, with D hard to call. Trimming stripped 2 bases from V and 8 bases from J, with 18 bases between. CDR1 is MNHNY, CDR2 SVGAGI, per germline (reference sequence). CDR3 length equals 15 residues. CDR3 nucleotides: TGTGCCAGCAGTTACCCTAAATCGGAGACTGGAGGCTACACCTTC. This encodes CASSYPKSETGGYTF.

V gene TRBV2 combines with J gene TRBJ2-3; D call uncertain. V was shortened by 4 bases and J by 10 bases, with 9 bases between the two germline ends. This CDR3 comprises 11 residues. CDR1 is SNHLY, CDR2 FYNNEI, per germline. The CDR3: CASSGSWAQYF. In nucleotides, the CDR3 is TGTGCCAGCAGTGGGAGCTGGGCGCAGTATTTT.

The chain is built from TRBV6-1 and TRBJ2-3; the match to TRBD2 covers 7 bases. This CDR3 spans 14 amino acids. The V segment lost 6 bases and the J segment 2 bases; nucleotides outside the gene matches: 5. Germline CDR1 reads MNHNS; CDR2 reads SASEGT. The CDR3 region has the DNA TGTGCCAGCAGGGGGCTAGCGGTCACAGATACGCAGTATTTT. It yields the protein CASRGLAVTDTQYF.

This chain uses TRBV5-1 with TRBJ2-3; D is perhaps TRBD1 (5 bases). The V gene's germline CDR1 is SGHRS and CDR2 YFSETQ. The CDR3 loop spans 16 amino acids. Trimming stripped 6 bases from V and 0 bases from J, with 17 bases between. CDR3 amino acids: CASTNPRAPSTDTQYF. The CDR3 region has the DNA TGCGCCAGCACCAACCCCAGGGCTCCCAGCACAGATACGCAGTATTTT.

This rearrangement joins TRBV6-1 to TRBJ2-7, with a possible D match to TRBD1 (5 bases). The CDR3 totals 13 residues. The germline V and J ends were trimmed by 0 bases and 6 bases, with 9 bases remaining between them. Germline CDR1 and CDR2: MNHNS and SASEGT. The CDR3 nucleotides are TGTGCCAGCAGTGAAGCCGGCAGGGCCGAGCAGTACTTC. Amino acids: CASSEAGRAEQYF.

The chain recombines TRBV6-5 with TRBJ2-1, with 10 bases lining up with TRBD2. J lost 6 bases, V lost 7 bases, and 6 bases had no gene match. The CDR3 has 14 amino acids. The germline V gene has CDR1 MNHEY and CDR2 SVGAGI. CDR3 sequence reads: CASTKRGGLNEQFF. The CDR3 DNA sequence: TGTGCCAGCACCAAGCGGGGGGGCCTCAATGAGCAGTTCTTC.

The rearrangement joins TRBV7-4 to TRBJ2-7; 9 bases match TRBD1. Unmatched junction bases numbered 11, after V lost 8 bases and J lost 3 bases. This CDR3 spans 15 amino acids. The V gene's germline CDR1 is SGHVT and CDR2 SQSDAQ. The CDR3 protein is CASQPGQGEIYEQYV. CDR3 nucleotide sequence: TGTGCCAGCCAACCGGGACAGGGAGAAATCTACGAGCAGTACGTC.

The V and J genes are TRBV5-1 and TRBJ2-1; 13 bases fit TRBD2. The V gene's germline CDR1 is SGHRS and CDR2 YFSETQ. The CDR3 is made up of 15 amino acids. V lost 5 bases, J lost 5 bases, and 4 bases stayed unmatched. This chain's CDR3 is CASRAGLAGHNEQFF. CDR3 bases: TGCGCCAGCAGGGCGGGACTAGCGGGGCACAATGAGCAGTTCTTC. The full variable domain, rest sourced from reference TRBV5-1 and TRBJ2-1, is KAGVTQTPRYLIKTRGQQVTLSCSPISGHRSVSWYQQTPGQGLQFLFEYFSETQRNKGNFPGRFSGRQFSNSRSEMNVSTLELGDSALYLCASRAGLAGHNEQFFGPGTRLTVL.

The CDR3 spells CAWNYGNGGYTF. The CDR3 DNA is TGTGCCTGGAACTACGGTAACGGTGGCTACACCTTC. The chain is built from TRBV30 and TRBJ1-2; no definite D call. The germline V gene has CDR1 GTSNPN and CDR2 SVGIG (reference sequence). Trimming cost V 4 bases and J 7 bases, with 13 bases left between them. The CDR3 runs to 12 residues. Looking up the rest from reference TRBV30 and TRBJ1-2 gives the full variable domain: SQTIHQWPATLVQPVGSPLSLECTVEGTSNPNLYWYRQAAGRGLQLLFYSVGIGQISSEVPQNLSASRPQDRQFILSSKKLLLSDSGFYLCAWNYGNGGYTFGSGTRLTVV.

This chain connects TRBV19 to TRBJ1-1, with D hard to call. Trimming cost V 4 bases and J 4 bases, with 13 bases left between them. The CDR3 runs 14 residues. Per the germline V gene, CDR1 is LNHDA and CDR2 is SQIVND (reference sequence). CDR3 region: CASSTLGSATEAFF. CDR3 nucleotide sequence: TGTGCCAGTAGTACTCTGGGGAGTGCCACTGAAGCTTTCTTT. Complete variable domain (other parts from reference TRBV19 and TRBJ1-1): DGGITQSPKYLFRKEGQNVTLSCEQNLNHDAMYWYRQDPGQGLRLIYYSQIVNDFQKGDIAEGYSVSREKKESFPLTVTSAQKNPTAFYLCASSTLGSATEAFFGQGTRLTVV.

The chain has TRBV5-1 and TRBJ2-6, with D possibly matching TRBD1 (5 bases). From germline, CDR1 is SGHRS and CDR2 YFSETQ. The CDR3 spans 19 residues. Between the trimmed V and J ends, which lost 4 bases and 0 bases, there was a span of 20 bases. The chain's CDR3 is CASSPLQGQEFSGANVLTF. CDR3 nucleotides: TGCGCCAGCAGCCCCCTACAAGGACAAGAATTCTCTGGGGCCAACGTCCTGACTTTC.

V usage is TRBV6-1 and J usage is TRBJ2-3; 7 positions agree with TRBD1. With 8 bases clipped from V and 0 bases from J, the junction kept 5 bases outside the gene matches. This CDR3 has 14 amino acids. CDR1 and CDR2 from the germline V gene are MNHNS and SASEGT. Here the CDR3 DNA reads TGTGCCAGCCAGTGGGGACAGAGCACAGATACGCAGTATTTT. Protein sequence: CASQWGQSTDTQYF.

CDR3 loop: CASRLPIGTAIYGYTF. In DNA, the CDR3 is TGCGCCAGCAGACTACCAATCGGGACTGCCATCTATGGCTACACCTTC. V and J are TRBV23-1 and TRBJ1-2, with D perhaps TRBD1 (5 bases). TRBV23-1 is an ORF, and what it does is uncertain. The CDR3 runs 16 residues. V was clipped by 6 bases and J by 4 bases, with 21 bases between them.

Details on this clone: The sample carries other DNA sequences with the same CDR3. V and J are TRBV5-1 and TRBJ2-7, with D maybe TRBD1 (5 bases). This CDR3 comprises 13 residues. V lost 2 bases to trimming and J lost 4 bases, with 10 bases between them. The germline V gene has CDR1 SGHRS and CDR2 YFSETQ. Here the CDR3 reads CASSLLPGYEQYV. The CDR3 region has the DNA TGCGCCAGCAGCTTACTGCCAGGGTACGAGCAGTACGTC.